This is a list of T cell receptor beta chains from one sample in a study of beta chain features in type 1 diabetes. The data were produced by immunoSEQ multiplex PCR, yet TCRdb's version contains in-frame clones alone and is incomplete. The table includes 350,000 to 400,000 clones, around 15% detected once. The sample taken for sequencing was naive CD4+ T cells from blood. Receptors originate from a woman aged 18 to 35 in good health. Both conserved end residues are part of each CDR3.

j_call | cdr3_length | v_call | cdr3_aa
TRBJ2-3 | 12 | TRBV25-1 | CASSPSSGGKYF
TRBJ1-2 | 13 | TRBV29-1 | CSVGAGVYYGYTF
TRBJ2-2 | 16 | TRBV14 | CASSPLIQANTGELFF
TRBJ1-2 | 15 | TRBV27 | CASTSGGARSYGYTF
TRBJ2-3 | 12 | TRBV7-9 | CASTPLTDTQYF
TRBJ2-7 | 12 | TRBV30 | CAWSLGGDEQYF
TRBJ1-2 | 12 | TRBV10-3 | CAIRGQGHGYTF
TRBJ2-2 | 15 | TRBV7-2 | CASSRRAADTGELFF
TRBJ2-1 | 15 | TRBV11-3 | CASSSGELADNEQFF
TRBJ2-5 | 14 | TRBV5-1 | CASSSGPSGETQYF
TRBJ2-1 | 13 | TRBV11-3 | CASSLRIGNEQFF
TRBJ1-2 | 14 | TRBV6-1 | CASRDRGSSYGYTF
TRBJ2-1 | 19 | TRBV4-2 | CASSRDPTDSGRARNEQFF
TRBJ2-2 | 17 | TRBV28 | CASSLSGYLLHPGELFF
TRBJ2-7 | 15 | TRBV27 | CASSSPGTGTPEQYF
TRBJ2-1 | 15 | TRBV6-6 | CASTNLGVPYNEQFF
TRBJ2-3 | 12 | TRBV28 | CASASLGDTQYF
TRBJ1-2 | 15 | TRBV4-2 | CASSQELQGAGGYTF
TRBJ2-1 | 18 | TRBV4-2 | CASSQDVGRGSSYNEQFF
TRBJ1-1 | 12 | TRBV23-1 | CASSQSTRGAFF
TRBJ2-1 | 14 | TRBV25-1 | CASSLYRGHNEQFF
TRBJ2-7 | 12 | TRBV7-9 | CASSRQGAEQYF
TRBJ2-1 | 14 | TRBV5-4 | CASSKGGRGDEQFF
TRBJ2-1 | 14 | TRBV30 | CAWRVTSGPNEQFF
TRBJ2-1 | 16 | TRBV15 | CATTQTGYHEGNEQFF
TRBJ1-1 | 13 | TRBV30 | CAWSQGQNTEAFF
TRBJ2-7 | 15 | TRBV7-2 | CASSFPGTGHYEQYF
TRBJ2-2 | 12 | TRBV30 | CAWIPRTGELFF
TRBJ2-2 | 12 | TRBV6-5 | CASGRNTGELFF
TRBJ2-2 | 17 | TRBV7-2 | CASSSTRLAGISGELFF
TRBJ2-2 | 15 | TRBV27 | CASSLGLAVTGELFF
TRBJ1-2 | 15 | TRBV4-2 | CASSRSETGNYGYTF
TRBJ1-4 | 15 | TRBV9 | CASSTGTGANEKLFF
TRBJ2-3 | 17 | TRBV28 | CASKPPLAGGPTDTQYF
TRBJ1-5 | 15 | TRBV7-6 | CASSLVTGSNQPQHF
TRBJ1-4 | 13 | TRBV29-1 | CSVTGATNEKLFF
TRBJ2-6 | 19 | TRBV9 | CASNPGPSWQKTGANVLTF
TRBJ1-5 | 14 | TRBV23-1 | CASTRKPSTQPQHF
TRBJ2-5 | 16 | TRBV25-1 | CASRKTSGRAVETQYF
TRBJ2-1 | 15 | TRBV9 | CASRYTDRVYNEQFF
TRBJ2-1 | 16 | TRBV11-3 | CASSLGRGGRAWEQFF
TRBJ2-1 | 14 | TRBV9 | CASSVVQANNEQFF
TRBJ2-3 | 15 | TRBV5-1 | CASSHGQGGTDTQYF
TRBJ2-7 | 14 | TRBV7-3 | CASSLTSGAYEQYF
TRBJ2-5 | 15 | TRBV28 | CASSSGGGPPGTQYF
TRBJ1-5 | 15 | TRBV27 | CASREWGTIGRAQHF
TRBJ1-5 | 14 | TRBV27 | CASRSIYRGEPQHF
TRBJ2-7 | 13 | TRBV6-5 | CASSRDRWYEQYF
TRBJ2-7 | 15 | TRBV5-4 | CASSLQDRAPYEQYF
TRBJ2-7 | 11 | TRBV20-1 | CSVHKAGEQYF
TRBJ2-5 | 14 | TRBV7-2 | CASSPTGGRETQYF
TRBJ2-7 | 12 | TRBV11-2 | CASNSRAHEQYF
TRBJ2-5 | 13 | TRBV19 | CASMRADQETQYF
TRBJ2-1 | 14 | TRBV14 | CASSPRTSGGEQFF
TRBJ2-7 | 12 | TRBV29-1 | CSFSGTGYEQYF